This is a list of T cell receptor beta chains from one sample in a study of beta chain features in type 1 diabetes. TCRdb keeps only in-frame clones here, not all; method: immunoSEQ multiplex PCR. The data contain about 360,000 clones, roughly 12% of them singletons. The sequenced sample was naive CD4+ T cells from blood. Receptors were obtained from a man aged 18 to 30 in good health. CDR3s include the opening cysteine and the closing phenylalanine or tryptophan. D genes are given only for firm matches. Rows may omit the clone size; those that give it use once, few, many or a size class.

V gene	D gene	clone size	J gene	CDR3 DNA	CDR3 protein
TRBV7-2	TRBD1	few	TRBJ2-3	TGTGCCAGCAGCCCATGGGACAGAAGAGCAGATACGCAGTATTTT	CASSPWDRRADTQYF
TRBV5-1	NA	few	TRBJ2-2	TGCGCCAGCAGCTTGGTTGGGGCCCCTCCGAACACCGGGGAGCTGTTTTTT	CASSLVGAPPNTGELFF
TRBV7-9	TRBD2	few	TRBJ2-5	TGTGCCAGCAGCCCGACTAGCGGGACGAGGGAGACCCAGTACTTC	CASSPTSGTRETQYF
TRBV28	NA	few	TRBJ1-2	TGTGCCAGCAGTTTACGTTCCTATGGCTACACCTTC	CASSLRSYGYTF
TRBV19	TRBD1	NA	TRBJ1-1	TGTGCCAGTAGTTCACGGACAGGGAAGGGCCACGAAGCTTTCTTT	CASSSRTGKGHEAFF
TRBV10-3	TRBD1	NA	TRBJ2-3	TGTGCCATCGCTACGACAGGGTTAGATACGCAGTATTTT	CAIATTGLDTQYF
TRBV18	NA	many	TRBJ2-3	TGTGCCAGCTCACGTCAAGATACGCAGTATTTT	CASSRQDTQYF
TRBV6-5	NA	few	TRBJ1-1	TGTGCCAGTACCAGGAACACTGAAGCTTTCTTT	CASTRNTEAFF
TRBV6-5	NA	NA	TRBJ2-7	TGTGCCAGCAGTTATTTGACTTATCAGTACTTC	CASSYLTYQYF
TRBV30	NA	NA	TRBJ2-7	TGTGCCTGGAGTGTCGACAGTTCCTACGAGCAGTACTTC	CAWSVDSSYEQYF
TRBV7-9	NA	few	TRBJ2-1	TGTGCCAGCAGCTTAAGGGAAGCCTTGGGAGTTCGGTCCTACAATGAGCAGTTCTTC	CASSLREALGVRSYNEQFF
TRBV28	TRBD1	few	TRBJ2-7	TGTGCCAGCAGTCCCCGACAGGGGGGGGCCTACGAGCAGTACTTC	CASSPRQGGAYEQYF
TRBV6-1	NA	few	TRBJ2-7	TGTGCCAGCAGGCCTAGATCCTACGAGCAGTACTTC	CASRPRSYEQYF
TRBV7-9	TRBD1	NA	TRBJ1-2	TGTGCCAGCAGCTTCTTTGGGACAGGGAACTATGGCTACACCTTC	CASSFFGTGNYGYTF
TRBV9	NA	NA	TRBJ2-5	TGTGCCAGCAGCGCAGCCGGAAGGGGCGAGACCCAGTACTTC	CASSAAGRGETQYF
TRBV7-2	NA	few	TRBJ1-6	TGTGCCAGCAGCCAACGAGGGGGTCAGGATTCACCCCTCCACTTT	CASSQRGGQDSPLHF
TRBV7-3	TRBD2	few	TRBJ2-1	TGTGCCAGCAGCCGGGGGTACGGGAGGAGCTCCTACAATGAGCAGTTCTTC	CASSRGYGRSSYNEQFF
TRBV11-3	NA	NA	TRBJ2-5	TGTGCCAGCAGGTACAGGGCCGGTGAGACCCAGTACTTC	CASRYRAGETQYF
TRBV29-1	NA	few	TRBJ1-2	TGCAGCGTTGCGGACTATGGCTACACCTTC	CSVADYGYTF
TRBV30	NA	few	TRBJ2-2	TGTGCCTGGAAGTCTGACAGTACCCCCGGGGAGCTGTTTTTT	CAWKSDSTPGELFF
TRBV30	TRBD1	few	TRBJ1-1	TGTGCCTGGAGTGGGGGGCCGGGACAGAACCCGAACACTGAAGCTTTCTTT	CAWSGGPGQNPNTEAFF
TRBV2	TRBD1	NA	TRBJ1-5	TGTGCCAGCCGGGGACAGGGTTATCAGCCCCAGCATTTT	CASRGQGYQPQHF
TRBV9	NA	few	TRBJ1-2	TGTGCCAGCAGCCAGACTCCGGGGGGCTACACCTTC	CASSQTPGGYTF
TRBV5-5	TRBD2	NA	TRBJ2-1	TGTGCCAGCAGCACTTTAGCGGGGCTCTCCTACAATGAGCAGTTCTTC	CASSTLAGLSYNEQFF
TRBV29-1	TRBD2	few	TRBJ2-1	TGCAGCCCATGGCTAGCGGGAGGATCCTCCTACAATGAGCAGTTCTTC	CSPWLAGGSSYNEQFF
TRBV10-3	TRBD1	few	TRBJ2-7	TGTGCCATCAGTGAGGGAACAGGGGGGTACGAGCAGTACTTC	CAISEGTGGYEQYF
TRBV10-3	TRBD2	NA	TRBJ2-7	TGTGCCATCAGTGAACGCCTAGCGGGAGGCGAGCAGTACTTC	CAISERLAGGEQYF